The TCR beta chain under discussion was sequenced for a study of blood T cells in healthy people across ages. Total RNA was isolated from each sample in quantities of at least 6 micrograms. The sample holds a few counts of this clonotype. Then a second PCR, running about 6 to 11 cycles, was carried out with a sample-barcoded 5' primer and a J-beta primer mix. TCRdb reprocessed the 5' RACE reads via MiXCR and lists one record per CDR3 protein. Here the sample spans 1.2 million to 1.5 million distinct CDR3 sequences, around 55% being singletons. Germline V gene data show CDR1 as SQVTM and CDR2 as ANQGSEA. The CDR3 length is 12 residues. V lost 4 bases to trimming and J lost 0 bases, with 6 bases between them.

The sample was blood. This TCR came from a man between 18 and 35 years old in good health. The chain couples TRBV29-1 to TRBJ1-1; D is ambiguous. The CDR3, as DNA: TGCAGCGTTGTTATTTTGAACACTGAAGCTTTCTTT. This encodes CSVVILNTEAFF. Variable domain in full (rest from reference TRBV29-1 and TRBJ1-1): SAVISQKPSRDICQRGTSLTIQCQVDSQVTMMFWYRQQPGQSLTLIATANQGSEATYESGFVIDKFPISRPNLTFSTLTVSNMSPEDSSIYLCSVVILNTEAFFGQGTRLTVV.